The 20 T cell receptor beta chains reported below all come from one sample, sequenced in a study of technical replicates of blood from a few donors (dated by TCRdb to 2016 to 2017). Library prep was done by the immunoSEQ multiplex PCR assay. Not all clones reach the TCRdb copy of this immuneACCESS table, which keeps in-frame sequences only. Checked studies attribute under half of the gap to unresolved V genes and leave the rest unexplained. The sample includes fewer than 100,000 clones, with over 85% observed a single time. The top ten clonotypes cover less than 0.4% of the sample. Source material: T cells isolated from PBMCs. The receptors come from a human donor in good health.

The CDR3 loop is CASSKDIWTEAFF. CDR3 in DNA: TGTGCCAGCAGTAAGGACATTTGGACTGAAGCTTTCTTT. This chain links TRBV2 with TRBJ1-1; a possible D gene is TRBD1 (5 bases). The germline V gene encodes CDR1 SNHLY and CDR2 FYNNEI. This CDR3 region has 13 residues. Trimming pared 5 bases from V and 5 bases from J, leaving 12 bases between. The full variable domain, completed using reference TRBV2 and TRBJ1-1, is EPEVTQTPSHQVTQMGQEVILRCVPISNHLYFYWYRQILGQKVEFLVSFYNNEISEKSEIFDDQFSVERPDGSNFTLKIRSTKLEDSAMYFCASSKDIWTEAFFGQGTRLTVV.

The rearrangement joins TRBV2 to TRBJ1-5, with D hard to call. CDR1 is SNHLY, CDR2 FYNNEI, per germline. The CDR3 has 14 amino acids. The V gene lost 3 bases and the J gene lost 9 bases, with 15 bases spanning the gap. The CDR3: CASSEAPPGLPQHF. CDR3 nucleotide sequence: TGTGCCAGCAGTGAGGCCCCGCCTGGGCTGCCCCAGCATTTT.

V gene TRBV27 combines with J gene TRBJ2-7, with TRBD1 as a possible D gene (6 bases). The germline gives CDR1 MNHEY, CDR2 SMNVEV (reference sequence). The CDR3 length is 13 residues. The germline V and J ends were trimmed by 3 bases and 7 bases, with 13 bases remaining between them. The DNA for the CDR3 is TGTGCCAGCAGTTTTAATCAGGGGTGGGAGCAGTACTTC. It specifies CASSFNQGWEQYF.

The rearrangement joins TRBV6-5 to TRBJ2-7; 7 bases map to TRBD2. Germline V lookup: CDR1 MNHEY, CDR2 SVGAGI. The CDR3 sequence is 15 residues long. The ends lost 0 bases at V and 4 bases at J; junction bases unmatched: 6. The CDR3 DNA reads TGTGCCAGCAGTTACTCGGGGGAGGGGACTTACGAGCAGTACTTC. Protein product: CASSYSGEGTYEQYF.

The CDR3 sequence is CASRTSGRPNEQFF. CDR3 DNA sequence: TGTGCCAGCAGGACTAGCGGGAGACCCAATGAGCAGTTCTTC. The chain couples TRBV28 to TRBJ2-1, with 12 bases fitting TRBD2. The CDR3 spans 14 residues. Germline V gene sequence: CDR1 MDHEN, CDR2 SYDVKM. Trimming cost V 6 bases and J 6 bases; bases outside gene matches: 3.

V is TRBV9 and J is TRBJ2-1, with a tentative D call TRBD2 (6 bases). The CDR3 length is 16 residues. Germline values: CDR1 SGDLS, CDR2 YYNGEE. Trimming cost V 4 bases and J 9 bases, with 23 bases left between them. The CDR3 bases are TGTGCCAGCAGCACGTCCGGGACCCCCTTGGGGGGTGAGCAGTTCTTC. This codes for CASSTSGTPLGGEQFF.

V is TRBV9 and J is TRBJ1-5; perhaps TRBD1 as D (6 bases). V was trimmed by 3 bases and J by 7 bases, leaving 14 bases between them. The germline gives CDR1 SGDLS, CDR2 YYNGEE. The length of the CDR3 is 14 residues. This chain's CDR3 is CASSAGAHGQPQHF. In DNA, the CDR3 is TGTGCCAGCAGCGCAGGGGCCCACGGGCAGCCCCAGCATTTT.

The J gene is TRBJ1-2, the V gene TRBV7-6, with D tentatively TRBD1 (5 bases). Trimming took off 1 base at V and 3 bases at J, with 12 bases between the two ends. CDR1 SGHVS and CDR2 FNYEAQ come from the germline V gene. This CDR3 has 15 residues. The CDR3 coding sequence is TGTGCCAGCAGCTTAGGGGATCCGACAGACTATGGCTACACCTTC. Translation gives CASSLGDPTDYGYTF.

The rearrangement uses TRBV6-5 and TRBJ1-4; 7 positions agree with TRBD1. CDR3 length: 14 amino acids. V gave up 7 bases and J gave up 4 bases; unmatched junction bases: 6. CDR1 is MNHEY, CDR2 SVGAGI, per germline. CDR3 bases: TGTGCCAGCACTGGAGGGGGCCTTAATGAAAAACTGTTTTTT. This encodes CASTGGGLNEKLFF.

This chain's CDR3 is CASSLGGGHWEDQYF. DNA of the CDR3: TGTGCCAGCAGTTTAGGGGGGGGACATTGGGAGGATCAGTACTTC. This chain connects TRBV28 to TRBJ2-7; tentative D call: TRBD2 (7 bases). Germline loops: CDR1 MDHEN, CDR2 SYDVKM. Trimming cost V 2 bases and J 10 bases, with 21 bases left between them. CDR3 length: 15 residues.

In its sample, this clone was seen once. V usage is TRBV5-6 and J usage is TRBJ1-2; weak D call: TRBD1 (5 bases). The CDR3 totals 14 residues. Trimming removed 0 bases at V and 6 bases at J, with 12 bases between. CDR1 SGHDT and CDR2 YYEEEE come from the germline V gene. Here the CDR3 DNA reads TGTGCCAGCAGCTTGGCCGGGGGTTTGGATGGCTACACCTTC. Translation: CASSLAGGLDGYTF.

The chain recombines TRBV7-9 with TRBJ1-2; tentative D call: TRBD1 (5 bases). The CDR3 has 14 residues. Trimming left V 2 bases short and J 5 bases short, with 12 bases between. Germline lookup yields CDR1 SEHNR and CDR2 FQNEAQ (reference sequence). The CDR3 nucleotides are TGTGCCAGCAGCTTACACGGGACTCTTTATGGCTACACCTTC. Amino acid sequence: CASSLHGTLYGYTF.

The chain is built from TRBV27 and TRBJ2-6, with a tentative D call TRBD1 (5 bases). Trimming took off 6 bases at V and 0 bases at J, with 6 bases between the two ends. Germline lookup yields CDR1 MNHEY and CDR2 SMNVEV (reference sequence). This CDR3 has 14 amino acids. CDR3 residues: CASRTVSGANVLTF. The DNA of the CDR3 is TGTGCCAGCAGGACAGTCTCTGGGGCCAACGTCCTGACTTTC.

V gene TRBV19 combines with J gene TRBJ2-7, with a possible D match to TRBD1 (5 bases). Germline CDR1 and CDR2: LNHDA and SQIVND (reference sequence). The CDR3 spans 14 residues. V lost 6 bases and J lost 5, with 17 bases in between. The CDR3 reads CASSSQGLGNEQYF. Written as DNA, the CDR3 is TGTGCCAGTAGCTCGCAGGGCTTGGGCAACGAGCAGTACTTC.

This chain uses TRBV19 with TRBJ1-5; D gene unclear. Trimming pared 2 bases from V and 7 bases from J, leaving 12 bases between. CDR3 size: 14 residues. Germline lookup yields CDR1 LNHDA and CDR2 SQIVND (reference sequence). CDR3 sequence reads: CASSISRAGQPQHF. DNA of the CDR3: TGTGCCAGTAGTATAAGCCGGGCGGGGCAGCCCCAGCATTTT.

The chain carries TRBV9 and TRBJ2-3; 8 nucleotides match TRBD2. This CDR3 region has 15 residues. Per the germline V gene, CDR1 is SGDLS and CDR2 is YYNGEE. Trimming at V came to 4 bases and at J to 4 bases, leaving 8 bases not matched to a gene. In nucleotides, the CDR3 is TGTGCCAGCAGCTTTAAAGCGGGAGTACCAGATACGCAGTATTTT. Protein: CASSFKAGVPDTQYF. The whole variable domain, filled in from reference TRBV9 and TRBJ2-3, reads DSGVTQTPKHLITATGQRVTLRCSPRSGDLSVYWYQQSLDQGLQFLIQYYNGEERAKGNILERFSAQQFPDLHSELNLSSLELGDSALYFCASSFKAGVPDTQYFGPGTRLTVL.

The chain carries TRBV19 and TRBJ1-1; 7 positions match TRBD1. The V segment lost 4 bases and the J segment 3 bases; nucleotides outside the gene matches: 11. Germline CDR1 reads LNHDA; CDR2 reads SQIVND (reference sequence). This CDR3 is 16 amino acids long. The CDR3 spells CASSTFPGGRHTEAFF. CDR3 coding DNA: TGTGCCAGTAGTACTTTTCCAGGGGGGAGGCACACTGAAGCTTTCTTT.

The CDR3: CASTPPRSSGNTIYF. Here the CDR3 DNA reads TGTGCCAGCACCCCCCCTCGGAGCTCTGGAAACACCATATATTTT. The chain couples TRBV7-9 to TRBJ1-3, with D hard to call. The ends were cut back, 7 bases at V and 0 bases at J, with 13 bases in the middle. CDR1 is SEHNR, CDR2 FQNEAQ, per germline (reference sequence). The CDR3 consists of 15 residues.

The J gene is TRBJ2-7, the V gene TRBV28, with 11 bases identical to TRBD2. J gave up 0 bases and V 6 bases, and 1 base lay outside the gene matches. Germline CDR1 MDHEN, CDR2 SYDVKM. This CDR3 has 14 residues. The CDR3 region has the DNA TGTGCCAGCAGGACTAGCGGGGACTCCTACGAGCAGTACTTC. This codes for CASRTSGDSYEQYF.

The chain has TRBV25-1 and TRBJ2-1, with TRBD2 matching 12 bases. Trimming removed 9 bases from V and 0 bases from J; junction bases left unmatched: 6. The CDR3 runs to 16 residues. Germline V gene data show CDR1 as MGHDK and CDR2 as SYGVNS. The CDR3 sequence is CASQGGLAGSYNEQFF. For the CDR3, the DNA is TGTGCCAGTCAAGGGGGACTAGCGGGCTCCTACAATGAGCAGTTCTTC.